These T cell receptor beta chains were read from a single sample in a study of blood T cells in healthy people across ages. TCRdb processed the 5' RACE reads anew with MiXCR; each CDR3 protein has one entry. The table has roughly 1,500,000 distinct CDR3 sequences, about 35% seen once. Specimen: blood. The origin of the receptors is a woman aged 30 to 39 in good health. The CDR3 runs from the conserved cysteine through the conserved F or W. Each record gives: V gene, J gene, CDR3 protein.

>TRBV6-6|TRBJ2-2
CASWPGRAGELFF
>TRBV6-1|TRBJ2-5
CASSERSSRNEAQYF
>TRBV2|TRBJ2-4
CASSERVGEGAKNIQYF
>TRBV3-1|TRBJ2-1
CASSPLAGEPYNEQFF
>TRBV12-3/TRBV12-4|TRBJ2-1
CASSPSGESYNEQFF
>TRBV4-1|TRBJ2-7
CASSQARGTLYEQYF
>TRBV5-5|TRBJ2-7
CASSLRVQGPSYEQYF
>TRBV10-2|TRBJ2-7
CASGVRVSYEQYF
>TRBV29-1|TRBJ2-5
CSVGANQETQYF
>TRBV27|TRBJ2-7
CASSLVGPLYEQYF
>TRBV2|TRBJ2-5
CASTYGVGSSIETQYF
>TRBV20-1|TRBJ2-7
CSARDRTSGRGNYEQYF
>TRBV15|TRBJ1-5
CATSRGGGVVKQPQHF
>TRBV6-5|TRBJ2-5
CASKARETQYF
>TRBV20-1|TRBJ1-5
CSARPGTANQPQHF
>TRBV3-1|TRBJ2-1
CASSQETGWGNEQFF
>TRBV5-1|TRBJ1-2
CVSSLVRGSDGYTF
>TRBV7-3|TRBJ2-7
CASSLTGGADTYEQYF
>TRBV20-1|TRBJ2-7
CSARDLGGGQETLYF
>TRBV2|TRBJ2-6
CASMGHRPTSGANVLTF
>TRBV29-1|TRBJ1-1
CSVEYRQGAFF
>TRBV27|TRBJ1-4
CASSTGMANEKLFF
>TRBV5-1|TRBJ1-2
CASSQTVTGPGYTF
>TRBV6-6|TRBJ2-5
CASGSTQGFQETQYF
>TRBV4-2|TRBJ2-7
CASSQEGGVYYEQYF
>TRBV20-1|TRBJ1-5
CSARVSRSQPQHF
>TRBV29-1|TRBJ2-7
CSVEAGGDTQYF
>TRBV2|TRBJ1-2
CASSEGGQGDPLVNGYTF
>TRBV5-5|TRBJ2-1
CASSSGLQKWNEQFF
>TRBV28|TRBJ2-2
CASTALSTGELFF
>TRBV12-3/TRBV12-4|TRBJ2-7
CASSIRPFLGYEQYF
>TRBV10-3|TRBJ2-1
CAINPQAGGPNEQFF
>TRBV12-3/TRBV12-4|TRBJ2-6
CASTPYGASGANVRTF
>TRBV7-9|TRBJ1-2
CASSPGARRWGYTF
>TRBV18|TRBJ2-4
CASSPRGAGGNIQYF
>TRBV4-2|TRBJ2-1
CASSQELRLSGTTSYNEQFF
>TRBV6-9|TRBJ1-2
CASSHRGGYAF
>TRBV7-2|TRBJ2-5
CASSPAHGAQYF
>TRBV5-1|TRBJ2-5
CASRSAGQEQETQYF
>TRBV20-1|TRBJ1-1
CSASRNAEAFF
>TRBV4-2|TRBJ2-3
CASSQRGPPRGDTQYF
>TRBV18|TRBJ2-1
CASSPTGGRIQFF
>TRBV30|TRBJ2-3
CAWSPLAVNTDTQYF
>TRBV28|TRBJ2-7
CASSLGLAGGADYEQYF
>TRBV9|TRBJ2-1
CASSVDTTSGSTASYNEQFF
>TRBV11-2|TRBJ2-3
CASSHPGTKPTDTQYF